This TCR beta chain is from a study of blood T cell repertoires in COVID-19. Study in general: The cDNA or gDNA used as material had been derived from T cells, B-cell-depleted T cells, or PBMCs.

The CDR3 has 16 amino acids. The ends were cut back, 7 bases at V and 1 base at J, with 19 bases in the middle. Germline CDR1 reads SEHNR; CDR2 reads FQNEAQ (reference sequence). Original processing notes: Using reference gene primer amplification, nucleated cell counts were estimated. TCRdb keeps only in-frame clones here, not all; method: immunoSEQ multiplex PCR. V and J calls and clone size are given by that table; D and trimming were obtained from the DNA. The sample lists some 110,000 clones; just under 80% were seen once. The rearrangement joins TRBV7-9 to TRBJ1-1; D is undetermined. The sequencing input was peripheral blood. This receptor was taken from a man aged 55-75 years with active or convalescent COVID-19. CDR3 residues: CASTVLSGGRNTEAFF. As DNA, the CDR3 is TGTGCCAGCACCGTCTTAAGTGGTGGCAGGAACACTGAAGCTTTCTTT.